This T cell receptor (beta chain) was identified in a study of blood T cell repertoires in COVID-19. Study background: Samples came from the United States, Italy and Spain, spanning acute and convalescent COVID-19. T cells, B-cell-depleted T cells, or PBMCs supplied cDNA or gDNA.

The CDR3 is 15 residues long. The V segment lost 4 bases and the J segment 4 bases; nucleotides outside the gene matches: 3. Germline V gene sequence: CDR1 MGHDK, CDR2 SYGVNS. In the original processing: By means of reference gene primer amplification, nucleated cell counts were estimated. The protocol was immunoSEQ multiplex PCR, while the TCRdb copy is restricted to in-frame clones and leaves out a portion. D and trimming come from the DNA, and the V and J calls and clone size come from that table. The sample holds roughly 170,000 clones, 75% to 80% seen once. The clonotype was recovered from a woman in her sixties or seventies with acute or convalescent COVID-19. The sample comprised peripheral blood. This chain links TRBV25-1 with TRBJ2-5; 13 bases align to TRBD2. The CDR3 DNA sequence: TGTGCCAGCAGTGCAAGACTAGCGGGAGGAGAGACCCAGTACTTC. Translation gives CASSARLAGGETQYF.